The clone carrying this T cell receptor (beta chain) was counted once. Its specificity is unknown. TCRdb itself ran the RT-PCR reads through MiXCR, one entry per CDR3 protein. This table holds around 580,000 distinct CDR3 sequences, around 13% found once. V was clipped by 3 bases and J by 3 bases; unmatched bases: 4. The CDR3 contains 16 residues. Germline CDR1 is SGHVS and CDR2 is FQNEAQ. This entry is derived from a study of response to subunit inactivated influenza vaccine. Study-level points and caveats: A suggestion made by the authors is that each seasonal influenza vaccination recruits few new T cells.

V usage is TRBV7-8 and J usage is TRBJ2-2, with TRBD1 identical over 10 bases. The receptor was isolated from a man aged 50 to 59 who received an inactivated influenza vaccine. Source: PBMCs from blood, taken 11 to 12 days after vaccination. CDR3 nucleotides: TGTGCCAGCAGCTTCTCCGGGACAGGGGACACCGGGGAGCTGTTTTTT. Protein product: CASSFSGTGDTGELFF.